One sample yielded the 20 T cell receptor beta chains listed below, sequenced in a study of blood T cell repertoires in COVID-19. Method: immunoSEQ multiplex PCR; TCRdb's copy keeps in-frame clones and lacks some. Here the sample spans a few hundred thousand clones, 65% to 90% being singletons. Specimen: peripheral blood. The receptors derive from a man over 45 with acute or convalescent COVID-19.

The CDR3 sequence is CASNNPRQNTEAFF. DNA of the CDR3: TGTGCCAGCAACAACCCGAGACAGAACACTGAAGCTTTCTTT. The chain has TRBV6-5 and TRBJ1-1, with no clear D. Looked up from germline, CDR1 is MNHEY and CDR2 is SVGAGI. The CDR3 consists of 14 residues. The ends were cut back, 7 bases at V and 1 base at J, with 13 bases in the middle.

This clone was counted a single time. The chain uses TRBV27 and TRBJ2-1; 8 nucleotides match TRBD1. The CDR3 extends over 15 amino acids. Germline V gives CDR1 MNHEY, CDR2 SMNVEV (reference sequence). Unmatched junction bases numbered 12, after V lost 8 bases and J lost 6 bases. CDR3 residues: CASGQQGDWRNEQFF. DNA for the CDR3: TGTGCCAGCGGACAACAGGGGGACTGGCGCAATGAGCAGTTCTTC.

The V call is TRBV6-5, the J call TRBJ1-2; D unclear. The CDR3 runs 13 residues. V lost 6 bases and J 4 bases, leaving 12 bases between the germline ends. Germline-derived CDR1 and CDR2 are MNHEY and SVGAGI. This CDR3 reads CASSSGSRYGYTF. The CDR3, as DNA: TGTGCCAGCAGCTCCGGGAGCCGCTATGGCTACACCTTC.

The V call is TRBV27, the J call TRBJ1-1; TRBD1 agrees at 10 bases. The CDR3 is made up of 13 amino acids. V lost 6 bases to trimming and J lost 6 bases; unmatched junction nucleotides: 4. Looked up from germline, CDR1 is MNHEY and CDR2 is SMNVEV (reference sequence). As DNA, the CDR3 is TGTGCCAGCAGAAGCGGGACAGGGGCTGAAGCTTTCTTT. Protein: CASRSGTGAEAFF.

The chain employs TRBV9 and TRBJ2-2; TRBD1 matches 7 bases. Trimming cost V 4 bases and J 4 bases; bases outside gene matches: 10. Germline CDR1 reads SGDLS; CDR2 reads YYNGEE. This CDR3 is 16 amino acids long. The CDR3 loop reads CASSLWTGDSTGELFF. The CDR3 nucleotides are TGTGCCAGCAGCTTATGGACAGGAGATTCCACCGGGGAGCTGTTTTTT.

The rearrangement links TRBV11-2 to TRBJ2-7; tentative D call: TRBD1 (6 bases). Trimming took 8 bases from V and 0 from J, leaving 17 bases between them. Germline V gene lookup returns CDR1 SGHAT and CDR2 FQNNGV. This CDR3 region has 15 residues. CDR3 protein: CASGQGKGSSYEQYF. In DNA, the CDR3 is TGTGCCAGCGGTCAGGGGAAGGGGAGCTCCTACGAGCAGTACTTC.

The chain combines TRBV7-2 with TRBJ2-1; 11 bases are a match to TRBD2. Germline V gives CDR1 SGHTA, CDR2 FQGNSA. Germline trimming cut 0 bases from V and 4 bases from J; bases unmatched to any gene: 2. The CDR3 runs to 16 residues. The CDR3 region is CASSLAASGGYNEQFF. CDR3 nucleotides: TGTGCCAGCAGCTTAGCGGCTAGCGGGGGGTACAATGAGCAGTTCTTC. The variable domain in full, completed from reference TRBV7-2 and TRBJ2-1, reads GAGVSQSPSNKVTEKGKDVELRCDPISGHTALYWYRQSLGQGLEFLIYFQGNSAPDKSGLPSDRFSAERTGGSVSTLTIQRTQQEDSAVYLCASSLAASGGYNEQFFGPGTRLTVL.

This clone showed up just once. The chain combines TRBV9 with TRBJ2-1; D is uncertain. This CDR3 is built from 12 residues. Germline V gene data show CDR1 as SGDLS and CDR2 as YYNGEE. The germline V and J ends were trimmed by 5 bases and 6 bases, with 9 bases remaining between them. The CDR3: CASRNNVNEQFF. CDR3 DNA sequence: TGTGCCAGCAGAAACAACGTCAATGAGCAGTTCTTC.

This rearrangement joins TRBV7-6 to TRBJ1-2, with D maybe TRBD1 (6 bases). V gave up 5 bases and J gave up 10 bases, with 20 bases separating them. The length of the CDR3 is 14 residues. Germline CDR1 SGHVS, CDR2 FNYEAQ. The DNA of the CDR3 is TGTGCCAGCAGCCCGACAGGTCTCGGAATCTTCTACACCTTC. This codes for CASSPTGLGIFYTF.

This chain uses TRBV3-1 (or the pseudogene TRBV3-2) with TRBJ1-4; no reliable D call. This CDR3 is 12 amino acids long. Deletions cut 2 bases from V and 7 bases from J, with 5 bases between. Germline V gives CDR1 LGHDT, CDR2 YNNKEL (reference sequence). This CDR3 is CASSQLFEKLFF. The CDR3 nucleotides read TGTGCCAGCAGCCAACTCTTTGAAAAACTGTTTTTT.

In its sample, this clone was seen once. J is TRBJ2-3 and V is TRBV5-1; D is perhaps TRBD1 (5 bases). Germline values: CDR1 SGHRS, CDR2 YFSETQ. Between the trimmed V and J ends, which lost 0 bases and 2 bases, there was a span of 13 bases. CDR3 length equals 16 residues. DNA for the CDR3: TGCGCCAGCAGCTTGGGAGGCAGGGCAAACACAGATACGCAGTATTTT. Translation: CASSLGGRANTDTQYF.

V gene TRBV29-1 combines with J gene TRBJ2-5; TRBD2 agrees at 14 bases. Germline trimming cut 7 bases from V and 2 bases from J; bases unmatched to any gene: 6. CDR3 length equals 15 residues. Germline V gives CDR1 SQVTM, CDR2 ANQGSEA. The CDR3 nucleotides read TGCAGCGCCAGGACTAGCGGGGGGTTTCAAGAGACCCAGTACTTC. Translating gives CSARTSGGFQETQYF. The complete variable domain, with remaining parts taken from reference TRBV29-1 and TRBJ2-5, reads SAVISQKPSRDICQRGTSLTIQCQVDSQVTMMFWYRQQPGQSLTLIATANQGSEATYESGFVIDKFPISRPNLTFSTLTVSNMSPEDSSIYLCSARTSGGFQETQYFGPGTRLLVL.

This sequence joins TRBV6-5 and TRBJ1-1, with 7 bases aligning to TRBD1. CDR1 and CDR2 from the germline V gene are MNHEY and SVGAGI. The CDR3 sequence is 14 residues long. V lost 5 bases and J lost 1; bases outside the gene matches: 4. The DNA of the CDR3 is TGTGCCAGCAGTACCAGACAGGGGAACACTGAAGCTTTCTTT. Residues: CASSTRQGNTEAFF.

J is TRBJ2-3 and V is TRBV5-4, with D tentatively TRBD2 (6 bases). The CDR3 has 13 amino acids. Germline CDR1 is SGHNT and CDR2 is YYREEE (reference sequence). Between the trimmed V and J ends, which lost 4 bases and 6 bases, there was a span of 12 bases. The DNA of the CDR3 is TGTGCCAGCAGCCGAGGGACTTCGGATACGCAGTATTTT. This codes for CASSRGTSDTQYF.

The V and J genes are TRBV3-1 (or the pseudogene TRBV3-2) and TRBJ1-2; D unclear. V dropped 1 base and J dropped 4 bases, with 10 bases sitting between them. CDR3 length: 14 residues. Germline loops: CDR1 LGHDT, CDR2 YNNKEL (reference sequence). DNA for the CDR3: TGTGCCAGCAGCCAAGGTAACACCCGCTATGGCTACACCTTC. As protein: CASSQGNTRYGYTF.

This clone has a single count. The chain carries TRBV3-1 (or the pseudogene TRBV3-2) and TRBJ2-1, with D perhaps matching TRBD1 (6 bases). Germline values: CDR1 LGHDT, CDR2 YNNKEL (reference sequence). The CDR3 length is 15 residues. V was trimmed by 4 bases and J by 6 bases, leaving 16 bases between them. CDR3: CASSPFRQQGNEQFF. CDR3 DNA sequence: TGTGCCAGCAGCCCGTTTCGTCAACAGGGCAATGAGCAGTTCTTC.

The chain employs TRBV21-1 and TRBJ1-2; no check of the table's D call, TRBD1, against the DNA was made. TRBV21-1 is labeled a pseudogene. The CDR3 totals 17 residues. As DNA, the CDR3 is TGTGCCAGCAGTATTTACCACCCGGACAGAGAGGGCTATGGCTACACCTTC. Residues: CASSIYHPDREGYGYTF.

With respect to this clone: One end of the junction is discordant with germline, which a read error may explain. This chain uses TRBV11-2 with TRBJ2-2; 9 nucleotides align to TRBD2. CDR1 and CDR2 from the germline V gene are SGHAT and FQNNGV. CDR3 size: 17 residues. The CDR3 loop is CASRLGLAGGPAGELFF. The DNA for the CDR3 is TGTGCCAGCCGCTTAGGATTGGCGGGGGGGCCAGCCGGGGAGCTGTTTTTT.

The V and J genes are TRBV7-3 and TRBJ2-1, with 13 bases lining up with TRBD2. The CDR3 is made up of 15 amino acids. Germline V lookup: CDR1 SGHTA, CDR2 FQGTGA. V lost 5 bases, J lost 8 bases, and 6 bases stayed unmatched. The CDR3 spells CASSPGLAGVDEQFF. CDR3 nucleotides: TGTGCCAGCAGCCCCGGACTAGCGGGGGTAGATGAGCAGTTCTTC.

This chain joins TRBV12-3 or TRBV12-4 and TRBJ1-1; possible D gene TRBD1, 5 bases. The CDR3 has 13 residues. Deletions cut 0 bases from V and 8 bases from J, with 10 bases between. CDR3 coding DNA: TGTGCCAGCAGTTTAGCGCAGGGTTTCGAAGCTTTCTTT. Translating gives CASSLAQGFEAFF.